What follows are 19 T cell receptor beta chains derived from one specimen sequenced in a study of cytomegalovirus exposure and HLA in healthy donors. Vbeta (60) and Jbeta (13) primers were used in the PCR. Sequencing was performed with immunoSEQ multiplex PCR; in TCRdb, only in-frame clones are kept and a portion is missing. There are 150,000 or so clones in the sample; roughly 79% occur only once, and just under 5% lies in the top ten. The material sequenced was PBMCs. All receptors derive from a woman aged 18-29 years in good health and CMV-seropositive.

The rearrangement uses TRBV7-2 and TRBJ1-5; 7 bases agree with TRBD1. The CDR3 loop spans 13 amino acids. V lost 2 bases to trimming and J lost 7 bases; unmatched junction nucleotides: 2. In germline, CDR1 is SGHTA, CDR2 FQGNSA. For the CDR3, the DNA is TGTGCCAGCAGCTTACCAGGGGGGCAGCCCCAGCATTTT. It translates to CASSLPGGQPQHF. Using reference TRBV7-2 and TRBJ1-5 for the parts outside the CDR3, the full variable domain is GAGVSQSPSNKVTEKGKDVELRCDPISGHTALYWYRQSLGQGLEFLIYFQGNSAPDKSGLPSDRFSAERTGGSVSTLTIQRTQQEDSAVYLCASSLPGGQPQHFGDGTRLSIL.

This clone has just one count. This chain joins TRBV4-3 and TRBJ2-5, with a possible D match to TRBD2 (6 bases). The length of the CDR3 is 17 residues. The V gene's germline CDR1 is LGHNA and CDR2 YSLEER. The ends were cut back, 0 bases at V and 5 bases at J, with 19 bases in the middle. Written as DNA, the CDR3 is TGCGCCAGCAGCCAAGATTGGGGGGAGGAGGGCCCGGAGACCCAGTACTTC. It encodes CASSQDWGEEGPETQYF.

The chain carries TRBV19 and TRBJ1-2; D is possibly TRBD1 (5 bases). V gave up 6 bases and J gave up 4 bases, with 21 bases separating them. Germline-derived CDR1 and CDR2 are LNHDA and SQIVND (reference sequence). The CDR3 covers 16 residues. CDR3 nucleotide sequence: TGTGCCAGTAGACAAAGGGGCACCTCCTTATTCTATGGCTACACCTTC. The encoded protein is CASRQRGTSLFYGYTF.

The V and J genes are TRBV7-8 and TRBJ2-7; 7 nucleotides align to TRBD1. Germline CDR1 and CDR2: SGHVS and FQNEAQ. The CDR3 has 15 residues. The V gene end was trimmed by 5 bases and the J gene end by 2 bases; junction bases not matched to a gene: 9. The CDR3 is CASSVRDSLAYEQYF. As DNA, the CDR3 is TGTGCCAGCAGCGTACGGGACAGTTTGGCCTACGAGCAGTACTTC.

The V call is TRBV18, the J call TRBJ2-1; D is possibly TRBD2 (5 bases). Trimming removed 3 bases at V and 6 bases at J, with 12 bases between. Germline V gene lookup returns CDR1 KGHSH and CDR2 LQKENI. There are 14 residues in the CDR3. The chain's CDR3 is CASSPLDWANEQFF. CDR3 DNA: TGTGCCAGCTCACCGTTGGACTGGGCCAATGAGCAGTTCTTC.

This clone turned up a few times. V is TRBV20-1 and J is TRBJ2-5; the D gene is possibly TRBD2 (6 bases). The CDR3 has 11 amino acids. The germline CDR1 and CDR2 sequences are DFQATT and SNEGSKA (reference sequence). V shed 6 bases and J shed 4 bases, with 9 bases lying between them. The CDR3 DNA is TGCAGTGCACAGACTAGAGAGACCCAGTACTTC. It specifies CSAQTRETQYF.

The CDR3 sequence is CARSCGTPDIAKNIQYF. The CDR3 DNA is TGTGCCAGAAGCTGCGGGACTCCTGATATAGCCAAAAACATTCAGTACTTC. The gene calls are TRBV5-3 and TRBJ2-4, with D possibly TRBD2 on 6 matching bases. TRBV5-3 is an ORF; its function is uncertain. Trimming removed 3 bases from V and 0 bases from J, with 16 bases in between. There are 17 residues in the CDR3.

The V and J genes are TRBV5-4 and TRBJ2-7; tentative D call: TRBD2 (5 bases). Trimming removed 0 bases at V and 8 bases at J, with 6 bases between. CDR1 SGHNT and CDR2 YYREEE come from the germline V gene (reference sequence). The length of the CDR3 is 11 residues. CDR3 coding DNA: TGTGCCAGCAGCTTGGGAGGGAAGCAGTACTTC. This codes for CASSLGGKQYF.

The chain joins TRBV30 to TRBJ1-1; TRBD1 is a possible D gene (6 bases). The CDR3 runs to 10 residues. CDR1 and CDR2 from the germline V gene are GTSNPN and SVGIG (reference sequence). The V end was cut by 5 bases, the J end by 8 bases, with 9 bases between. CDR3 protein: CAWGQKEAFF. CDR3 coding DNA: TGTGCCTGGGGACAGAAGGAAGCTTTCTTT.

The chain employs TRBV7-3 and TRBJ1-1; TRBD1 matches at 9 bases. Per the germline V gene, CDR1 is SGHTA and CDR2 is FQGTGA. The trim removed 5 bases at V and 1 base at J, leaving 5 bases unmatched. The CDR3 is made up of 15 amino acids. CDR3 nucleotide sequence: TGTGCCAGCAGCCTACAGGGGGCTAGGAACACTGAAGCTTTCTTT. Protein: CASSLQGARNTEAFF.

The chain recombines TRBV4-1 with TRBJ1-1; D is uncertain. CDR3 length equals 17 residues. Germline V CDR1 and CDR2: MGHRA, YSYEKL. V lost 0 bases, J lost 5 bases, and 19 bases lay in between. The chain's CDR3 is CASSQDPRDGGETEAFF. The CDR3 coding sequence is TGCGCCAGCAGCCAAGATCCCAGAGACGGAGGAGAGACTGAAGCTTTCTTT.

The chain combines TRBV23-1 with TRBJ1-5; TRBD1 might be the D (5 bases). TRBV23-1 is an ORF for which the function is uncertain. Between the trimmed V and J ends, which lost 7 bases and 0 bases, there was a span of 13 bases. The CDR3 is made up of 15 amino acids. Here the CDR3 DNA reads TGCGCCAGCACCCGTTGGGGCCCTAGCAATCAGCCCCAGCATTTT. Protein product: CASTRWGPSNQPQHF.

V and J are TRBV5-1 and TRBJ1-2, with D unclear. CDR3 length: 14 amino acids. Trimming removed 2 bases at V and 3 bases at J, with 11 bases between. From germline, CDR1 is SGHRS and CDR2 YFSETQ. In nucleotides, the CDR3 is TGCGCCAGCAGCTTCGGTAACAGAGACTATGGCTACACCTTC. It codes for CASSFGNRDYGYTF.

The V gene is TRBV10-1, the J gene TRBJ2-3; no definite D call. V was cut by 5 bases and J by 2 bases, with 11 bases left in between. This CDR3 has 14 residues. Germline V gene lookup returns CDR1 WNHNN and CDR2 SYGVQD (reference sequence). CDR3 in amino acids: CASSLDFSTDTQYF. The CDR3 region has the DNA TGCGCCAGCAGTTTAGATTTTTCCACAGATACGCAGTATTTT.

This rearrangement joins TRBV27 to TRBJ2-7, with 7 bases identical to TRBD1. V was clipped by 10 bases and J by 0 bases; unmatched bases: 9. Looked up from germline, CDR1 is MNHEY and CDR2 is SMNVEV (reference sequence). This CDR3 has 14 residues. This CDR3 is CATSDRAGSYEQYF. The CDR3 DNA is TGTGCCACCTCTGACAGGGCCGGCTCCTACGAGCAGTACTTC.

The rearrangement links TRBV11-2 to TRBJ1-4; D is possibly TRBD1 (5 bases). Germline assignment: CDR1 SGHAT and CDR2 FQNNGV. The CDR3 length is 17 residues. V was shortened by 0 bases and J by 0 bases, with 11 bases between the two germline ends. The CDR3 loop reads CASSLEGGSATNEKLFF. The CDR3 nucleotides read TGTGCCAGCAGCTTAGAGGGGGGGAGCGCAACTAATGAAAAACTGTTTTTT.

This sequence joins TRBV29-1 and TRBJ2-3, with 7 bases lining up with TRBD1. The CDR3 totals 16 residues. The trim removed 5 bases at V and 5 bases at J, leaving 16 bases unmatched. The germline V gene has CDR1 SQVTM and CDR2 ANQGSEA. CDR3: CSVFGDSRRLGDTQYF. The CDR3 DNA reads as TGCAGCGTTTTCGGGGACAGTCGGAGGTTAGGAGATACGCAGTATTTT.

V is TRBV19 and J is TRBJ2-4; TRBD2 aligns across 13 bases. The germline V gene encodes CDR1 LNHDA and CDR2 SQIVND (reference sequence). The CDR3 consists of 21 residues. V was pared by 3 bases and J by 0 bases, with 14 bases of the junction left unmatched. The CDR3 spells CASSITLIGTSGALAKNIQYF. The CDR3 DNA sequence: TGTGCCAGTAGTATCACTTTGATTGGGACTAGCGGGGCCCTAGCCAAAAACATTCAGTACTTC.

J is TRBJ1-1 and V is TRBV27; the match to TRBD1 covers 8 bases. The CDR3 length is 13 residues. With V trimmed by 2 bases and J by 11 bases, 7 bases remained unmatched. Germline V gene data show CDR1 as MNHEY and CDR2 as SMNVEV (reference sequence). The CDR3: CASSLVAGGLAFF. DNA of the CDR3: TGTGCCAGCAGTTTAGTGGCAGGGGGCTTGGCTTTCTTT.